The sequence of this T cell receptor (beta chain) was determined in a study of cytomegalovirus exposure and HLA in healthy donors. Researchers ran the PCR with 60 Vbeta and 13 Jbeta primers. Produced via immunoSEQ multiplex PCR; TCRdb's table is partial and in-frame only. The repertoire holds 150,000 to 200,000 clones, with around 80% as singletons. V gave up 4 bases and J gave up 7 bases; unmatched junction bases: 9. Germline CDR1 reads KGHSH; CDR2 reads LQKENI. The CDR3 runs to 14 residues. Sequencing was performed on PBMCs. The chain combines TRBV18 with TRBJ1-2; 7 bases are shared with TRBD1. This receptor was taken from a woman in her thirties or forties in good health and CMV-seronegative. The CDR3 DNA is TGTGCCAGCTCACGTGACAGGGACACGGGTGGCTACACCTTC. Translated, it gives CASSRDRDTGGYTF. The variable domain in full, completed from reference TRBV18 and TRBJ1-2, reads NAGVMQNPRHLVRRRGQEARLRCSPMKGHSHVYWYRQLPEEGLKFMVYLQKENIIDESGMPKERFSAEFPKEGPSILRIQQVVRGDSAAYFCASSRDRDTGGYTFGSGTRLTVV.